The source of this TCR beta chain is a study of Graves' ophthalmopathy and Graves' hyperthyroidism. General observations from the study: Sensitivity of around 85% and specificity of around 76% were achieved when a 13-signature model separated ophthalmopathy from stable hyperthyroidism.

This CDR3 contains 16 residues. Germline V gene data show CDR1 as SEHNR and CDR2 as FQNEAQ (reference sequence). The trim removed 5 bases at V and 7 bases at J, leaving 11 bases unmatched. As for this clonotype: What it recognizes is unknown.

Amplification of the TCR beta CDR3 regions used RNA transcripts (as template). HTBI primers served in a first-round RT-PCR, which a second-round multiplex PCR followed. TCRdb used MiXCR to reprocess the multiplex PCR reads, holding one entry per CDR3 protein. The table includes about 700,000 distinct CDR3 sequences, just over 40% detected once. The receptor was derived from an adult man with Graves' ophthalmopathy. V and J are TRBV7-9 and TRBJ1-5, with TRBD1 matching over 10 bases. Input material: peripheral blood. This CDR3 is CASSISTGGLVQPQHF. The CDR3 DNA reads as TGTGCCAGCAGCATCTCGACAGGGGGCCTGGTCCAGCCCCAGCATTTT.